Below, 22 T cell receptor beta chains from the same sample are listed, as sequenced in a study of Ad26.COV2.S vaccination and SARS-CoV-2 variants. Only in-frame clones appear in the TCRdb table, and some are missing; sequencing was by immunoSEQ multiplex PCR. The sample consists of around 450,000 clones, around 89% of them appearing once. The sample's treatment: over 15 received Ad26.COV2.S at low or high dose, single or two shots; five or six received placebo; per-sample allocation not given. Samples came from day 63 after the first vaccine or placebo injection. This sample comprised peripheral blood, obtained in a trial of Ad26.COV2.S vaccine versus placebo. The receptors originated from a person aged 18 to 59 who received the Ad26.COV2.S COVID-19 vaccine or a placebo.

This rearrangement joins TRBV10-3 to TRBJ2-4, with TRBD1 identical over 11 bases. V trimming: 2 bases; J trimming: 6 bases; junction bases outside the gene matches: 3. The CDR3 is 15 residues long. Germline CDR1 reads ENHRY; CDR2 reads SYGVKD. The CDR3 DNA sequence: TGTGCCATCAGTGAGCGGACAGGGGGCAGAAACATTCAGTACTTC. It is translated as CAISERTGGRNIQYF.

The CDR3 loop reads CASSLTNLRRGNQPQHF. The CDR3 nucleotides are TGTGCCAGCAGTTTGACAAATTTGAGGCGTGGCAATCAGCCCCAGCATTTT. The chain recombines TRBV6-2 or TRBV6-3 with TRBJ1-5; unclear D gene. The CDR3 is made up of 17 amino acids. V gave up 4 bases and J gave up 2 bases, with 18 bases separating them. Germline-derived CDR1 and CDR2 are MNHEY and SVGEGT.

The chain couples TRBV19 to TRBJ2-1; D gene uncertain. This CDR3 has 13 residues. The ends were cut back, 0 bases at V and 4 bases at J, with 4 bases in the middle. In germline, CDR1 is LNHDA, CDR2 SQIVND (reference sequence). The CDR3 coding sequence is TGTGCCAGTAGTATAGATCCATACAATGAGCAGTTCTTC. Amino acids: CASSIDPYNEQFF.

This chain uses TRBV28 with TRBJ1-5, with no clear D. This CDR3 has 12 amino acids. Trimming took 2 bases from V and 6 from J, leaving 5 bases between them. Germline V gene sequence: CDR1 MDHEN, CDR2 SYDVKM. The CDR3, as DNA: TGTGCCAGCAGTTTAAACAGTCAGCCCCAGCATTTT. Its protein is CASSLNSQPQHF.

The V and J genes are TRBV9 and TRBJ2-1; TRBD2 agrees at 8 bases. V was pared by 0 bases and J by 6 bases, with 8 bases of the junction left unmatched. Germline CDR1 and CDR2: SGDLS and YYNGEE. This CDR3 has 16 residues. CDR3 sequence (DNA): TGTGCCAGCAGCGTAGCTCGAAGCGGGGGCCTCAATGAGCAGTTCTTC. Its translation is CASSVARSGGLNEQFF.

Comment on this clone: The final CDR3 position lacks the conserved phenylalanine or tryptophan, pointing to a likely read error. The J gene is TRBJ1-2, the V gene TRBV5-4; D is unresolved. This CDR3 has 13 residues. Trimming removed 2 bases at V and 7 bases at J, with 12 bases between. Germline CDR1 reads SGHNT; CDR2 reads YYREEE (reference sequence). The CDR3 spells CASSFDSGFGYTP. Here the CDR3 DNA reads TGTGCCAGCAGCTTCGATTCGGGGTTTGGCTACACCCCG.

The chain is built from TRBV12-3 or TRBV12-4 and TRBJ1-5; no definite D call. V was pared by 3 bases and J by 4 bases, with 7 bases between. CDR3 length equals 13 residues. The DNA for the CDR3 is TGTGCCAGCAGTTTTGACATGAATCAGCCCCAGCATTTT. It codes for CASSFDMNQPQHF.

This clone was detected once. V and J are TRBV9 and TRBJ2-3, with a possible D match to TRBD2 (5 bases). V was shortened by 6 bases and J by 6 bases, with 20 bases between the two germline ends. The CDR3 loop spans 15 amino acids. The germline CDR1 and CDR2 sequences are SGDLS and YYNGEE. CDR3 sequence reads: CASTSNLGSGDTQYF. The CDR3 DNA sequence: TGTGCCAGCACCAGCAACCTGGGATCGGGGGATACGCAGTATTTT.

V and J are TRBV19 and TRBJ2-6; maybe TRBD1 (7 bases). The V gene lost 2 bases and the J gene lost 4 bases, with 18 bases spanning the gap. The CDR3 loop spans 18 amino acids. Germline CDR1 and CDR2: LNHDA and SQIVND (reference sequence). The CDR3: CASSIFPGGGEGANVLTF. CDR3 nucleotides: TGTGCCAGTAGTATATTTCCAGGGGGAGGTGAAGGGGCCAACGTCCTGACTTTC.

The chain recombines TRBV11-2 with TRBJ1-5; D might be TRBD1 (5 bases). The CDR3 is 15 amino acids. Trimming pared 1 base from V and 7 bases from J, leaving 14 bases between. The V gene's germline CDR1 is SGHAT and CDR2 FQNNGV. The CDR3 loop is CASSLGRGGGQPQHF. In DNA form, the CDR3 reads TGTGCCAGCAGCTTAGGTAGGGGAGGCGGGCAGCCCCAGCATTTT.

The chain couples TRBV19 to TRBJ2-1, with D possibly TRBD1 on 5 matching bases. V lost 3 bases and J lost 6, with 21 bases in between. In germline, CDR1 is LNHDA, CDR2 SQIVND (reference sequence). The CDR3 is made up of 17 amino acids. This CDR3 is CASSISLRQGATNEQFF. Here the CDR3 DNA reads TGTGCCAGTAGTATCAGTCTAAGGCAGGGCGCGACCAATGAGCAGTTCTTC.

The V and J genes are TRBV5-6 and TRBJ1-2; 7 bases align to TRBD1. The V segment lost 1 base and the J segment 1 base; nucleotides outside the gene matches: 7. This CDR3 has 16 residues. The germline V gene has CDR1 SGHDT and CDR2 YYEEEE. This CDR3 reads CASSLPGQANNYGYTF. CDR3 nucleotide sequence: TGTGCCAGCAGCTTGCCCGGACAGGCCAATAACTATGGCTACACCTTC.

The rearrangement links TRBV5-6 to TRBJ1-1; D is possibly TRBD1 (6 bases). The ends were cut back, 0 bases at V and 10 bases at J, with 10 bases in the middle. The CDR3 loop spans 12 amino acids. Germline V CDR1 and CDR2: SGHDT, YYEEEE. The CDR3: CASSLDRVGAFF. The DNA of the CDR3 is TGTGCCAGCAGCTTGGACAGGGTAGGAGCTTTCTTT.

The J gene is TRBJ2-7, the V gene TRBV19; TRBD1 matches at 10 bases. CDR3 length equals 13 residues. With V trimmed by 6 bases and J by 6 bases, 5 bases remained unmatched. The V gene's germline CDR1 is LNHDA and CDR2 SQIVND (reference sequence). CDR3 in DNA: TGTGCCAGTAGCTCCGGGACAGGGGTCGAGCAGTACTTC. Translation gives CASSSGTGVEQYF.

The chain recombines TRBV6-2 or TRBV6-3 with TRBJ1-2; no clear D gene. Trimming shortened V by 2 bases and J by 1 base, and 5 bases separated the two germline ends. CDR3 size: 13 residues. Looked up from germline, CDR1 is MNHEY and CDR2 is SVGEGT. The CDR3 sequence is CASSYDGNYGYTF. DNA for the CDR3: TGTGCCAGCAGTTACGACGGTAACTATGGCTACACCTTC.

Concerning this clone: Other DNA sequences within the sample encode an identical CDR3. This chain connects TRBV9 to TRBJ2-5; TRBD1 aligns across 7 bases. The V gene end was trimmed by 4 bases and the J gene end by 0 bases; junction bases not matched to a gene: 6. Germline V gene lookup returns CDR1 SGDLS and CDR2 YYNGEE. There are 15 residues in the CDR3. CDR3 sequence reads: CASSPRTGYQETQYF. CDR3 DNA: TGTGCCAGCAGCCCCCGGACAGGTTACCAAGAGACCCAGTACTTC.

The chain is built from TRBV12-3 or TRBV12-4 and TRBJ1-4; D uncertain. The CDR3 runs 13 residues. V shed 0 bases and J shed 8 bases, with 7 bases lying between them. CDR3 amino acids: CASSLASGEKLFF. The CDR3 DNA sequence: TGTGCCAGCAGTTTAGCGTCCGGGGAAAAACTGTTTTTT.

Details on this clone: The junction differs from germline at one of its ends, possibly a read error. The genes are TRBV6-5 and TRBJ2-5; D gene unclear. Germline V lookup: CDR1 MNHEY, CDR2 SVGAGI. The CDR3 covers 11 residues. The CDR3 DNA follows: TGTGCCAGCATTTACCAAGAGACCCAGTACTTC. Translating gives CASIYQETQYF.

CDR3 bases: TGTGCCACCGCTAGGGCCGTGAACTATGGCTACACCTTC. Its protein product is CATARAVNYGYTF. The chain uses TRBV28 and TRBJ1-2; D is unresolved. The ends were cut back, 10 bases at V and 2 bases at J, with 14 bases in the middle. This CDR3 has 13 amino acids. The germline V gene encodes CDR1 MDHEN and CDR2 SYDVKM.

The rearrangement links TRBV7-8 to TRBJ1-5; D might be TRBD1 (5 bases). Trimming left V 4 bases short and J 6 bases short, with 13 bases between. CDR1 SGHVS and CDR2 FQNEAQ come from the germline V gene. The CDR3 extends over 14 amino acids. CDR3 bases: TGTGCCAGCAGCTATCAGGGTTCTAGTCAGCCCCAGCATTTT. Protein sequence: CASSYQGSSQPQHF.

The chain joins TRBV15 to TRBJ2-1, with D possibly TRBD2 on 6 matching bases. The germline V and J ends were trimmed by 3 bases and 8 bases, with 17 bases remaining between them. CDR1 is LNHNV and CDR2 is YYDKDF in the germline V gene (reference sequence). The CDR3 has 15 residues. CDR3 in amino acids: CATSRPGVAGYEQFF. The CDR3 DNA follows: TGTGCCACCAGCAGGCCGGGGGTGGCGGGCTATGAGCAGTTCTTC.

Note on this clone: The sample carries other DNA sequences with the same CDR3. The chain joins TRBV7-9 to TRBJ1-1; no firm D call. Trimming removed 1 base at V and 6 bases at J, with 6 bases between. The CDR3 runs 12 residues. Looked up from germline, CDR1 is SEHNR and CDR2 is FQNEAQ (reference sequence). As DNA, the CDR3 is TGTGCCAGCAGCTTAGGGAGGTCTGAAGCTTTCTTT. Translation gives CASSLGRSEAFF.